This T cell receptor (beta chain) was found in a study of T cells in Graves' hyperthyroidism and ophthalmopathy. CDR1 is SGHNT, CDR2 YENEEA, per germline. The CDR3 sequence is 17 residues long. Trimming shortened V by 8 bases and J by 5 bases, and 27 bases separated the two germline ends. Study-wide findings and caveats: The model's output predicted ophthalmopathy at a median of 6.5 months prior to onset.

This clonotype was recorded many times. Its antigen is unknown. The CDR3 regions of TCR beta were amplified from RNA transcripts. HTBI primers were employed in a first-round RT-PCR of the TCR CDR3. A single record per CDR3 protein comes from TCRdb applying MiXCR to the multiplex PCR reads. The repertoire holds roughly 350,000 distinct CDR3 sequences, with roughly 15% as singletons. Subjects with ophthalmopathy showed a Clinical Activity Score no lower than 3, a NOSPECS grade no lower than 4, and a duration shorter than 3 months. Researchers barred patients who had uncontrolled infection, other autoimmune disease, pregnancy or lactation.

This TCR derives from a young woman with Graves' ophthalmopathy. The chain has TRBV11-3 and TRBJ2-5; either TRBD1 or TRBD2 may fit D (5 bases each). The sequenced sample consisted of blood. The CDR3 DNA reads TGTGCCAGCCAATATTATCAGGCAGAGGGGTTTCGGGAGACCCAGTACTTC. This encodes CASQYYQAEGFRETQYF. Full variable domain (outside the CDR3, taken from reference TRBV11-3 and TRBJ2-5): EAGVVQSPRYKIIEKKQPVAFWCNPISGHNTLYWYLQNLGQGPELLIRYENEEAVDDSQLPKDRFSAERLKGVDSTLKIQPAELGDSAVYLCASQYYQAEGFRETQYFGPGTRLLVL.